This T cell receptor beta chain was observed in a study of cytomegalovirus exposure and HLA in healthy donors. Findings of the study overall: Earlier findings revealed that most TCR beta V segments proved productive either about 87% or about 30% of the time.

A remark on this clone: Its antigen remains unknown.

This CDR3 has 15 residues. CDR1 is SGHNT and CDR2 is YYREEE in the germline V gene (reference sequence). V lost 1 base, J lost 5 bases, and 6 bases stayed unmatched. Healthy people donating bone marrow made up the donors. Amplification used 60 Vbeta primers and 13 Jbeta primers. Data came from immunoSEQ multiplex PCR; TCRdb stores just in-frame clones and leaves some out. The sample lists roughly 250,000 clones; 75% to 90% were seen once. This TCR came from a girl aged 2 to 9 in good health and CMV-seronegative. The sequenced sample was PBMCs. The chain combines TRBV5-4 with TRBJ2-7; TRBD2 aligns across 10 bases. Here the CDR3 reads CASSLYLAGVDEQYF. In nucleotides, the CDR3 is TGTGCCAGCAGCTTGTATCTAGCGGGAGTTGACGAGCAGTACTTC.